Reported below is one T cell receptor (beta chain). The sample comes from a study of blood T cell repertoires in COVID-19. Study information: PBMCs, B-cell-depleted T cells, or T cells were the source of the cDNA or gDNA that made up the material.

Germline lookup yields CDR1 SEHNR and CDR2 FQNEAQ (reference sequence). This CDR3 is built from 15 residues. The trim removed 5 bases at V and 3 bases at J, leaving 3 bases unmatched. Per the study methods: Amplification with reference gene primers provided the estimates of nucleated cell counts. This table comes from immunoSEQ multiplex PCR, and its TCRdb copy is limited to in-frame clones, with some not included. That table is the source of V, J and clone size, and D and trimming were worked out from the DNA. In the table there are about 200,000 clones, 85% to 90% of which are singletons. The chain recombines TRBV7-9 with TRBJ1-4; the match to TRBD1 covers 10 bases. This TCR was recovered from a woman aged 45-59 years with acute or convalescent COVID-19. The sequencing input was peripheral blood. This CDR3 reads CASSRGTGANEKLFF. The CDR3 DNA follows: TGTGCCAGCAGCCGCGGGACAGGGGCTAATGAAAAACTGTTTTTT.